These T cell receptor beta chains were read from a single sample in a study of cytomegalovirus exposure and HLA in healthy donors. Sequencing was performed with immunoSEQ multiplex PCR; in TCRdb, only in-frame clones are kept and a portion is missing. The profile shows about 110,000 clones, 78% of them singletons. Source material: PBMCs. The receptors were gathered from a woman younger than 45 in good health and CMV-seronegative. The CDR3 runs from the conserved cysteine through the conserved F or W. D genes are given only for firm matches. Size is stated for part of the rows, as once, few or many counts, or as a class when the clone is expanded.

-	TRBJ2-7	TRBV18	TRBD1	CASSPSRTGSYEQYF	TGTGCCAGCTCACCATCTCGGACAGGGAGCTACGAGCAGTACTTC
-	TRBJ1-6	TRBV4-3	-	CASSQGGRENSPLHF	TGCGCCAGCAGCCAAGGAGGCCGAGAGAATTCACCCCTCCACTTT
-	TRBJ2-4	TRBV15	-	CATSRGRGQRPFQYF	TGTGCCACCAGCAGAGGGAGGGGTCAAAGACCGTTTCAGTACTTC
-	TRBJ1-1	TRBV6-6	TRBD1	CASSHQDRAPTEAFF	TGTGCCAGCAGCCACCAGGACAGGGCTCCCACTGAAGCTTTCTTT
once	TRBJ2-3	TRBV30	-	CAWGAETQYF	TGTGCCTGGGGAGCGGAGACGCAGTATTTT
few	TRBJ2-5	TRBV19	TRBD1	CASSRQGTVETQYF	TGTGCCAGTAGTAGACAGGGGACTGTGGAGACCCAGTACTTC
-	TRBJ2-7	TRBV7-2	TRBD2	CASSPSSGSHEQYF	TGTGCCAGCAGCCCCTCTAGCGGGAGCCACGAGCAGTACTTC
-	TRBJ2-1	TRBV11-3	TRBD2	CASSPRGAGGHNEQFF	TGTGCCAGCAGCCCCCGGGGAGCGGGAGGGCACAATGAGCAGTTCTTC
-	TRBJ2-7	TRBV14	TRBD1	CASSQRRDRGHEQYF	TGTGCCAGCAGCCAGCGCCGGGACAGGGGCCACGAGCAGTACTTC
-	TRBJ1-1	TRBV7-6	TRBD1	CASSRRYRTGVKFTEAFF	TGTGCCAGCAGCCGAAGGTACAGGACAGGGGTTAAGTTCACTGAAGCTTTCTTT
-	TRBJ2-1	TRBV4-3	-	CASSQSPWWAKSYNEQFF	TGCGCCAGCAGCCAGAGCCCTTGGTGGGCGAAAAGCTACAATGAGCAGTTCTTC
-	TRBJ2-5	TRBV7-9	-	CASSRTGPETQYF	TGTGCCAGCAGCCGTACAGGGCCAGAGACCCAGTACTTC
-	TRBJ1-1	TRBV2	TRBD1	CASSELSRTGNTEAFF	TGTGCCAGCAGTGAACTCTCCCGGACAGGGAACACTGAAGCTTTCTTT
-	TRBJ2-3	TRBV9	-	CASSVGYRGTDTQYF	TGTGCCAGCAGCGTGGGGTACAGGGGCACAGATACGCAGTATTTT
-	TRBJ1-5	TRBV6-6	TRBD1	CASTTGQDLSNQPQHF	TGTGCCAGCACCACAGGACAGGACCTTAGCAATCAGCCCCAGCATTTT
-	TRBJ2-1	TRBV18	TRBD2	CASRPKPSGRWNEQFF	TGTGCCAGCCGGCCCAAACCCAGCGGGAGGTGGAATGAGCAGTTCTTC
-	TRBJ2-7	TRBV27	TRBD2	CASSTLAGSSYEQYF	TGTGCCAGCAGTACGCTAGCGGGTTCATCCTACGAGCAGTACTTC
-	TRBJ1-2	TRBV15	-	CATSRGEGYGYTF	TGTGCCACCAGCAGAGGGGAGGGCTATGGCTACACCTTC
-	TRBJ1-3	TRBV18	-	CASSPSFSRNTIYF	TGTGCCAGCTCACCATCTTTCAGTCGAAACACCATATATTTT
-	TRBJ2-2	TRBV2	-	CASSVGTPVTGELFF	TGTGCCAGCAGTGTGGGGACACCGGTCACCGGGGAGCTGTTTTTT
-	TRBJ2-7	TRBV28	-	CASSASGPYEQYF	TGTGCCAGCAGCGCCTCAGGCCCCTACGAGCAGTACTTC
-	TRBJ2-2	TRBV29-1	-	CSVTEPTGELFF	TGCAGCGTCACCGAGCCCACCGGGGAGCTGTTTTTT
-	TRBJ2-5	TRBV7-8	-	CASSPRDIQETQYF	TGTGCCAGCAGCCCCCGGGACATCCAAGAGACCCAGTACTTC
-	TRBJ1-1	TRBV6-5	-	CASSYSPDGEGTEAFF	TGTGCCAGCAGTTACTCTCCCGACGGGGAGGGCACTGAAGCTTTCTTT
-	TRBJ2-1	TRBV7-3	TRBD1	CASSNGQGSIGEQFF	TGTGCCAGCAGCAACGGACAGGGGTCGATCGGTGAGCAGTTCTTC
-	TRBJ2-3	TRBV5-4	-	CASSPTGFSTDTQYF	TGTGCCAGCAGCCCTACAGGCTTCAGCACAGATACGCAGTATTTT
-	TRBJ2-7	TRBV10-3	TRBD1	CASGTGGFNEQYF	TGTGCCAGTGGGACAGGGGGCTTTAACGAGCAGTACTTC
once	TRBJ2-2	TRBV5-1	-	CASRRDTGELFF	TGCGCCAGCAGGAGGGACACCGGGGAGCTGTTTTTT